This T cell receptor (beta chain) originates from a study of T cell repertoires in cytomegalovirus infection. Study details: Both recently identified HLA-C-restricted and well-studied HLA-B-restricted CMV epitopes were used in the study. Matching HLA type, along with CMV infection, was indicated by public TCR beta signatures. Study findings and constraints: There were carriers of CMV plus the relevant HLA, and cumulative public TCR beta family frequency identified them. The ex vivo response was dominated by HLA-C-restricted CMV-specific TCR beta clonotypes.

This CDR3 is 17 amino acids long. Germline CDR1 is MNHEY and CDR2 is SMNVEV (reference sequence). Unmatched junction bases numbered 13, after V lost 1 base and J lost 8 bases. This clonotype has a handful of counts. What it binds is not known. TCRdb passed the reads through MiXCR, listing each CDR3 protein once. In the table there are about 830,000 distinct CDR3 sequences, approximately 32% of which are singletons. Here the sequenced sample was cultured CD8+ T cells from PBMCs, taken from culture after CMV antigen stimulation. The source of this sequence is a human donor in good health (CMV status not recorded). Some clones in this sample may be carry-over from other donors' samples. V is TRBV27 and J is TRBJ2-1, with 8 bases identical to TRBD2. DNA for the CDR3: TGTGCCAGCAGTTTATGGGCCGGGGGGGCAGTCGGAGATGAGCAGTTCTTC. Amino acids: CASSLWAGGAVGDEQFF.